The clone carrying this T cell receptor beta chain was counted between two and nine times. Trimming removed 0 bases at V and 5 bases at J, with 14 bases between. The germline gives CDR1 SGDLS, CDR2 YYNGEE. This CDR3 region has 15 residues. The data were taken from a study of beta chain features in type 1 diabetes. The study reverse transcribed the entire isolated RNA, so it sequenced expressed TCRB transcripts. The method was immunoSEQ multiplex PCR; TCRdb's version includes in-frame clones alone and lacks a portion of them. The sample shows hundreds of thousands of clones, 15% to 18% of them seen only once.

The chain has TRBV9 and TRBJ2-5, with unresolved D. The sequence was collected from a man aged 18 to 29 in good health. Source material: naive CD4+ T cells from blood. CDR3 coding DNA: TGTGCCAGCAGCGTAGCGCCCCTTGAAGGGGAGACCCAGTACTTC. Residues: CASSVAPLEGETQYF.